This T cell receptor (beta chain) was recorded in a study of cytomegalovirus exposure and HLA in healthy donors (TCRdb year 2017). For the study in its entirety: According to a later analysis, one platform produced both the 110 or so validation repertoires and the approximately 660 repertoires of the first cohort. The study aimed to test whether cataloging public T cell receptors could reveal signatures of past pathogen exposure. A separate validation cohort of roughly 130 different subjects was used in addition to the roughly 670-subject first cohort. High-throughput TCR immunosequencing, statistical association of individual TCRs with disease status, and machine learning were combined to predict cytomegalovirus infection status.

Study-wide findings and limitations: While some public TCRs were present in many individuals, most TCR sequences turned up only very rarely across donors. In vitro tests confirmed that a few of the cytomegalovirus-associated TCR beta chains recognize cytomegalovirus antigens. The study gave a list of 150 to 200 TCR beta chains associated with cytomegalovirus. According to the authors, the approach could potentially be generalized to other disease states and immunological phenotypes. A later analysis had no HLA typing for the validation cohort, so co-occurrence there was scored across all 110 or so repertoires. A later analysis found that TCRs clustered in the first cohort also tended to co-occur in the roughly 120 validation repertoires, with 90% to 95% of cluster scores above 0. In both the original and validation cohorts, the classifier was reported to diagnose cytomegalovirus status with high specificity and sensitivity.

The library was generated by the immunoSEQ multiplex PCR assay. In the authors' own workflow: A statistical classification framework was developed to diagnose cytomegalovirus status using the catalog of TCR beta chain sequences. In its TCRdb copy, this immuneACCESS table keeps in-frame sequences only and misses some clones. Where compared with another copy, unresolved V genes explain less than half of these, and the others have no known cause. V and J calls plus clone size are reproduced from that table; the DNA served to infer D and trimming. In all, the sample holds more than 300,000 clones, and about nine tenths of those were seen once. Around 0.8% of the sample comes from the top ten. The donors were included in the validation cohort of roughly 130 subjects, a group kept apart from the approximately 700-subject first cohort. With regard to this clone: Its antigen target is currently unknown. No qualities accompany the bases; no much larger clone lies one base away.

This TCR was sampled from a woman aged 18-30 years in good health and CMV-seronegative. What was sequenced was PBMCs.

CDR3 loop: CASSIVWGPTPYGYTF. Read as DNA, the sequence is TGTGCCAGTAGTATAGTATGGGGGCCTACTCCCTATGGCTACACCTTC. Recombination joined TRBV19 with TRBJ1-2; TRBD1 is a weak D gene call, 6 bases matching. Sequences LNHDA (CDR1) and SQIVND (CDR2) are obtained from the germline V gene (reference sequence). Counted from cysteine to phenylalanine, this CDR3 has 16 amino acids. Left in the record is the CDR3 DNA by itself, 48 bases read in frame from the first base. Trimming costs V 1 base and J 4 bases, and their ends lie 16 bases apart.